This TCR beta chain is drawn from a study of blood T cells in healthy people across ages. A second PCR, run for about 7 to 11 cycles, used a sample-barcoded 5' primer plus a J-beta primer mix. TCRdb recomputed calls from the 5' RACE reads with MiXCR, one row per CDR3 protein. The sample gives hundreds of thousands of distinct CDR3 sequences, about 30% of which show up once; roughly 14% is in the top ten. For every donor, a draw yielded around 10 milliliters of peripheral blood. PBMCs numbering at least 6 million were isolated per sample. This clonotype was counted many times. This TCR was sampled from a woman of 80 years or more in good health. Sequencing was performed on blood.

The CDR3 DNA follows: TGCGCCAGCAGTGGCCGGGGACCGGACACAGATACGCAGTATTTT. As protein: CASSGRGPDTDTQYF. The chain employs TRBV10-2 and TRBJ2-3; D assignment may be TRBD1 or TRBD2 (5 bases each). The CDR3 loop spans 15 amino acids. Looked up from germline, CDR1 is WSHSY and CDR2 is SAAADI. Trimming stripped 4 bases from V and 2 bases from J, with 13 bases between.